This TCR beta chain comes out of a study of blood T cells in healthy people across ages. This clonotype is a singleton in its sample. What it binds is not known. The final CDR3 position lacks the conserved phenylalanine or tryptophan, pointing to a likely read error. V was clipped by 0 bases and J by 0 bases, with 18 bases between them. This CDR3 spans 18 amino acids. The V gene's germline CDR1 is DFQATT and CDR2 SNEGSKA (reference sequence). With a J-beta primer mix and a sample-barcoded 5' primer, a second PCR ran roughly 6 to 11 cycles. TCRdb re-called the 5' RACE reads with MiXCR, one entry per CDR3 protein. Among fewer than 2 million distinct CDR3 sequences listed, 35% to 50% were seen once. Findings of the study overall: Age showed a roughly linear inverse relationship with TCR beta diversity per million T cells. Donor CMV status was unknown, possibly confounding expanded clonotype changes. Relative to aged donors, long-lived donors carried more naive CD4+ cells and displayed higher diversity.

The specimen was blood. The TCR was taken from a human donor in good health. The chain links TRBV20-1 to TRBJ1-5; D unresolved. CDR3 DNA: TGCAGTGCTAGAGAGTCCTACGGGGATTTAAATAGCAATCAGCCCCAGCATTTG. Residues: CSARESYGDLNSNQPQHL.